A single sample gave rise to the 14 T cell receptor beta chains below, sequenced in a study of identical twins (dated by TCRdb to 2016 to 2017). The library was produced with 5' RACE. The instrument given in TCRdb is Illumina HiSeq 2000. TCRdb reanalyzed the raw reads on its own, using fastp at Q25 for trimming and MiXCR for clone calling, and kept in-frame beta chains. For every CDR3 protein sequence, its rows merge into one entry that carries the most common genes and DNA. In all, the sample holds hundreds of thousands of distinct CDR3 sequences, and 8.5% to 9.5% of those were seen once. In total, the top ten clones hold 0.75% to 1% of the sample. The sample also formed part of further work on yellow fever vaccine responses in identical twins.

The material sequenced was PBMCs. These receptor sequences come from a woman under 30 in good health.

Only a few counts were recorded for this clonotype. CDR3 residues: CASSPHRGGGWTGELFF. For the CDR3, the DNA is TGTGCCAGCAGCCCACATAGGGGCGGGGGCTGGACCGGGGAGCTGTTTTTT. V gene TRBV7-9 combines with J gene TRBJ2-2; D is perhaps TRBD2 (7 bases). The CDR3 covers 17 residues. Germline V gene sequence: CDR1 SEHNR, CDR2 FQNEAQ (reference sequence). V lost 5 bases to trimming and J lost 5 bases, with 21 bases between them.

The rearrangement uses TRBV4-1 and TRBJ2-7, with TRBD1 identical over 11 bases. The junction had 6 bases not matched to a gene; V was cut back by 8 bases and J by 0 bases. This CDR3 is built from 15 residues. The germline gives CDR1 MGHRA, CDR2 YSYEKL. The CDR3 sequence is CASHPGTGGSYEQYF. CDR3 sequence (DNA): TGCGCCAGCCATCCCGGGACAGGGGGCTCCTACGAGCAGTACTTC.

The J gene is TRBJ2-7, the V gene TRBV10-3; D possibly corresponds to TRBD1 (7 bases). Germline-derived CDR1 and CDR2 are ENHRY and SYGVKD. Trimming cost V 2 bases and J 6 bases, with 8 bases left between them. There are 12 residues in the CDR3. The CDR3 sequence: CAISEQGGEQYF. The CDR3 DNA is TGTGCCATCAGTGAGCAGGGGGGCGAGCAGTACTTC.

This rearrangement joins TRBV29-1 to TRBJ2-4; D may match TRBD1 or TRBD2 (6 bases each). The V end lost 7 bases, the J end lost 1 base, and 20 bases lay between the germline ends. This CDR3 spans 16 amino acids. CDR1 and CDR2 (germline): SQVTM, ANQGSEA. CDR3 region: CSASLFRGRAKNIQYF. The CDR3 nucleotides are TGCAGCGCGAGTTTATTTCGGGGGCGCGCCAAAAACATTCAGTACTTC.

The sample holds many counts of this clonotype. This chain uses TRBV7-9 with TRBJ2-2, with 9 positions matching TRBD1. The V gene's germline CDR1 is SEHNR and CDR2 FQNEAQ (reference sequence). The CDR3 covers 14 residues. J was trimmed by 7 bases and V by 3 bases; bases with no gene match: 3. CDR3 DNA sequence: TGTGCCAGCAGCTTGGGACAGGGAAGCGGGGAGCTGTTTTTT. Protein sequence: CASSLGQGSGELFF.

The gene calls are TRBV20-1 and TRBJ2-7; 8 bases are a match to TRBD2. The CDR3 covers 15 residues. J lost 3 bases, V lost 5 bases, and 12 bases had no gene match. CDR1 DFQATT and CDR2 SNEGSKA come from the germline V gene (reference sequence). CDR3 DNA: TGCAGTGCTCTTCCCGCGGAGCGGGGGTTCTACGAGCAGTACTTC. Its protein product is CSALPAERGFYEQYF.

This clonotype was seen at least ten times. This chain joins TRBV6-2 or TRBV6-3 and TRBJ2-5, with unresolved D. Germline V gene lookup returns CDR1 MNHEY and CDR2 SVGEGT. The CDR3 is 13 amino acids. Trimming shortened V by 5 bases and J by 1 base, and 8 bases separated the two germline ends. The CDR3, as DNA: TGTGCCAGCAGTCGACATACCCAAGAGACCCAGTACTTC. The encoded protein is CASSRHTQETQYF.

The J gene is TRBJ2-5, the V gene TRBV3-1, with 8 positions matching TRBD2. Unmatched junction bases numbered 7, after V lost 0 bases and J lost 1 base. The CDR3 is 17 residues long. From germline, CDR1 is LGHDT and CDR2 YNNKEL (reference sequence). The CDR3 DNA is TGTGCCAGCAGCCAAGATGCCTCTAGCGGGCTCCAAGAGACCCAGTACTTC. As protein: CASSQDASSGLQETQYF.

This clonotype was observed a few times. CDR3 protein: CASSSGQGLSPLHF. As DNA, the CDR3 is TGTGCCAGCAGCTCCGGACAGGGTTTGTCACCCCTCCACTTT. The rearrangement joins TRBV7-9 to TRBJ1-6; 8 bases agree with TRBD1. The CDR3 runs to 14 residues. Per germline, CDR1 SEHNR and CDR2 FQNEAQ (reference sequence). J was trimmed by 10 bases and V by 4 bases; bases with no gene match: 6.

Written as DNA, the CDR3 is TGTGCCATCAGTGGGGACAGGACGCGCGAGACCCAGTACTTC. This sequence encodes CAISGDRTRETQYF. This rearrangement joins TRBV10-3 to TRBJ2-5, with TRBD1 matching over 8 bases. Germline-derived CDR1 and CDR2 are ENHRY and SYGVKD. This CDR3 region has 14 residues. Losses at the gene ends were 4 bases for V and 5 bases for J; bases not matched to a gene: 6.

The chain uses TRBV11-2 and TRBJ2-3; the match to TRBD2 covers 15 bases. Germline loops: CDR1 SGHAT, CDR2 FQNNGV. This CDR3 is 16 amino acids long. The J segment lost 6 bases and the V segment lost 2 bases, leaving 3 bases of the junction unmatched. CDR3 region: CASSLFGTSGRDTQYF. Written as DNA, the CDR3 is TGTGCCAGCAGCTTATTCGGGACTAGCGGGAGGGATACGCAGTATTTT.

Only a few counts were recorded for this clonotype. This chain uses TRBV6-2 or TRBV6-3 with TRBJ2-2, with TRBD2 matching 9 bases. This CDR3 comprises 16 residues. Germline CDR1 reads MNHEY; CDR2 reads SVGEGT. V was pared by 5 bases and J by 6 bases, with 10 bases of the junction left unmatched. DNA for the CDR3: TGTGCCAGCAGTCCCCGCCCGGGACTAGCTTCCGGGGAGCTGTTTTTT. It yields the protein CASSPRPGLASGELFF.

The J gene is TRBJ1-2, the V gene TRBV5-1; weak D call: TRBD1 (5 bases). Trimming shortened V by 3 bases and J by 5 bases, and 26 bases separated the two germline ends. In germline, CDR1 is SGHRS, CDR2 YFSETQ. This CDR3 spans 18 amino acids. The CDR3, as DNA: TGCGCCAGCAGCTCCCTATGGGACCAGGACGGGTCCGGATATGGCTACACCTTC. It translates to CASSSLWDQDGSGYGYTF.

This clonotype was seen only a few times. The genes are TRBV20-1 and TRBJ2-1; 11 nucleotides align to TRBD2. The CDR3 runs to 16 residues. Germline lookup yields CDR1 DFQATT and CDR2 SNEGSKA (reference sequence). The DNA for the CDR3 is TGCAGCCCCGGGACTAGCGGCCCGAGCTCCTACAATGAGCAGTTCTTC. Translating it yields CSPGTSGPSSYNEQFF.